This T cell receptor (beta chain) was sequenced for a study of cytomegalovirus exposure and HLA in healthy donors. Amplification used 60 Vbeta primers and 13 Jbeta primers. Some clones are missing from TCRdb's copy, which holds only in-frame ones; the method was immunoSEQ multiplex PCR. This table has 160,000 or so clones, approximately 80% appearing once. The CDR3 covers 14 residues. CDR1 is SGHRS and CDR2 is YFSETQ in the germline V gene. V was shortened by 4 bases and J by 4 bases, with 12 bases between the two germline ends. V gene TRBV5-1 combines with J gene TRBJ1-5; D is possibly TRBD1 (6 bases). The clonotype comes from a man younger than 35 in good health and CMV-seropositive. The material sequenced was PBMCs. As DNA, the CDR3 is TGCGCCAGCAGCCAGGGACACCCGAATCAGCCCCAGCATTTT. Protein product: CASSQGHPNQPQHF.